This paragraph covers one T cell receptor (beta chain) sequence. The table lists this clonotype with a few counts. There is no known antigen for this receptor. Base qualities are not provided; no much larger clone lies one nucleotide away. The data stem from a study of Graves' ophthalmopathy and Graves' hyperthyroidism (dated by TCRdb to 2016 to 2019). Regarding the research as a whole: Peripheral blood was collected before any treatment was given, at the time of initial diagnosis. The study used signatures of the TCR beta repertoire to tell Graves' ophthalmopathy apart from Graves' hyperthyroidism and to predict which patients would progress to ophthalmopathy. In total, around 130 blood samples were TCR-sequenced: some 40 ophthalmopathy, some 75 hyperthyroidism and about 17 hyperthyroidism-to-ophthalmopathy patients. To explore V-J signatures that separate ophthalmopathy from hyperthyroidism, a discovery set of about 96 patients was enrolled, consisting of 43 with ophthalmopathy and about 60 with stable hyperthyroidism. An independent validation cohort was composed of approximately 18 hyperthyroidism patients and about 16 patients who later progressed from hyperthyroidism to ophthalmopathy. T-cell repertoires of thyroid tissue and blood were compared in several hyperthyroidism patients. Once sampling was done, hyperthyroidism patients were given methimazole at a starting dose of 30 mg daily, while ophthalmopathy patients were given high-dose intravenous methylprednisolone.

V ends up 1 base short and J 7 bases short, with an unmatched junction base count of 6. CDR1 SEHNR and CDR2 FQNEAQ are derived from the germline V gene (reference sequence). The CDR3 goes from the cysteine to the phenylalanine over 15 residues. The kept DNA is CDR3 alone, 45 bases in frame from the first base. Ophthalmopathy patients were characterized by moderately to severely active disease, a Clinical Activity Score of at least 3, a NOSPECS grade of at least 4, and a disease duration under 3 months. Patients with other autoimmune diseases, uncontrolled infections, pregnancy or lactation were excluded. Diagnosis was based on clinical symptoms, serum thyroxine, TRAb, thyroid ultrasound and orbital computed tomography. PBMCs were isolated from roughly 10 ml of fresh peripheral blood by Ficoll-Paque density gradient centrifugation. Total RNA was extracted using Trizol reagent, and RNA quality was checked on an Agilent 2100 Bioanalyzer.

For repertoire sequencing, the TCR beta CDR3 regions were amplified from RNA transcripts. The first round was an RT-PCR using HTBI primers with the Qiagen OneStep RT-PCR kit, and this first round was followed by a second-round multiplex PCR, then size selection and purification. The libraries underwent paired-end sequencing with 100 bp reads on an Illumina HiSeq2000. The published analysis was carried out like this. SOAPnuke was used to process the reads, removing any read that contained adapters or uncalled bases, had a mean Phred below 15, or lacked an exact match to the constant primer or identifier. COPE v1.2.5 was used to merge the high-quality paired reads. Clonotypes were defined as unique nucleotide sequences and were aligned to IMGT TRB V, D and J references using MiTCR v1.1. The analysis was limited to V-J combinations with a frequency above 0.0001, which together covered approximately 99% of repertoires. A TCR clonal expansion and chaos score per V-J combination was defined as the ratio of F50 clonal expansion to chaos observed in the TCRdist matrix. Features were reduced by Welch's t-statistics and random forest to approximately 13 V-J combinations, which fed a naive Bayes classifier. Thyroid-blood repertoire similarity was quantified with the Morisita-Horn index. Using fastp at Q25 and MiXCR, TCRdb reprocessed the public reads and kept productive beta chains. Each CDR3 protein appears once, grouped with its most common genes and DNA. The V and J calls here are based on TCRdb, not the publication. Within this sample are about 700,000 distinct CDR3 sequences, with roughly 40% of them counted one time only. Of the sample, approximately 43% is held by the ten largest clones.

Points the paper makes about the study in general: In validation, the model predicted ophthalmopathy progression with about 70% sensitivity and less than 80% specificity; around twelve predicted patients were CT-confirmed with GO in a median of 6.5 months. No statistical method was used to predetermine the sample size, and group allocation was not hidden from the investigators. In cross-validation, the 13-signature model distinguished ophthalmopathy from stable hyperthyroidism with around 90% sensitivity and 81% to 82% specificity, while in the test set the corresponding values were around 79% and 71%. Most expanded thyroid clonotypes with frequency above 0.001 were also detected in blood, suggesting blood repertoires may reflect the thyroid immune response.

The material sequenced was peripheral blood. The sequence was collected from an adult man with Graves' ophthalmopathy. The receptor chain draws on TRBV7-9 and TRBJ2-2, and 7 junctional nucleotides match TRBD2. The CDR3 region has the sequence CASSLVLASGGELFF. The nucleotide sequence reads TGTGCCAGCAGCTTAGTACTGGCTAGCGGCGGGGAGCTGTTTTTT.